A single sample gave rise to the 19 T cell receptor beta chains below, sequenced in a study of T cells in Graves' hyperthyroidism and ophthalmopathy. RNA transcripts were the template for amplifying TCR beta CDR3 regions. The TCR CDR3 first-round RT-PCR relied on the HTBI primer set. TCRdb re-analysed the multiplex PCR reads in MiXCR, keeping a single row per CDR3 protein. The sample holds around 450,000 distinct CDR3 sequences, 15% to 17% seen once. Sequencing used blood. These receptors were obtained from a woman between 18 and 29 years old with Graves' hyperthyroidism.

The sample holds many counts of this clonotype. This rearrangement joins TRBV20-1 to TRBJ2-7, with D perhaps matching TRBD2 (6 bases). The germline CDR1 and CDR2 sequences are DFQATT and SNEGSKA (reference sequence). CDR3 length: 15 residues. The V and J ends lost 5 bases and 0 bases respectively, with 17 bases between them. The CDR3: CSAERRGPSSYEQYF. The DNA of the CDR3 is TGCAGTGCTGAGAGGCGGGGCCCCAGCTCCTACGAGCAGTACTTC.

This clonotype was detected a few times. The chain has TRBV5-4 and TRBJ2-7; no firm D call. The germline CDR1 and CDR2 sequences are SGHNT and YYREEE (reference sequence). The CDR3 length is 15 residues. Trimming stripped 0 bases from V and 7 bases from J, with 17 bases between. This chain's CDR3 is CASSLAPSSGREQYF. DNA of the CDR3: TGTGCCAGCAGCTTGGCCCCTAGTAGTGGCCGGGAGCAGTACTTC. The whole variable domain, remainder taken from reference TRBV5-4 and TRBJ2-7, is ETGVTQSPTHLIKTRGQQVTLRCSSQSGHNTVSWYQQALGQGPQFIFQYYREEENGRGNFPPRFSGLQFPNYSSELNVNALELDDSALYLCASSLAPSSGREQYFGPGTRLTVT.

This clonotype appeared many times. The V gene is TRBV24-1, the J gene TRBJ2-2; D unclear. The CDR3 covers 13 residues. Trimming removed 4 bases at V and 6 bases at J, with 8 bases between. Germline V gene lookup returns CDR1 KGHDR and CDR2 SFDVKD. Written as DNA, the CDR3 is TGTGCCACCAGTGAAGGGCCCCCCGGGGAGCTGTTTTTT. Translation: CATSEGPPGELFF.

There are many counts of this clonotype. The chain links TRBV9 to TRBJ1-1; a possible D gene is TRBD1 (5 bases). The CDR3 length is 14 residues. The ends were cut back, 4 bases at V and 4 bases at J, with 14 bases in the middle. Germline assignment: CDR1 SGDLS and CDR2 YYNGEE. The CDR3 region is CASSPHGGSTEAFF. The CDR3 DNA reads TGTGCCAGCAGCCCCCACGGGGGAAGCACTGAAGCTTTCTTT.

This clonotype occurred many times. V usage is TRBV7-3 and J usage is TRBJ2-3, with 7 positions matching TRBD2. J was trimmed by 5 bases and V by 5 bases; bases with no gene match: 7. Germline V lookup: CDR1 SGHTA, CDR2 FQGTGA. The CDR3 sequence is 14 residues long. CDR3 protein: CASSQRDYQDTQYF. CDR3 bases: TGTGCCAGCAGCCAGCGGGACTATCAAGATACGCAGTATTTT.

Remarks on this clonotype: A much larger clonotype is one base distant, so this may be a read error. The rearrangement links TRBV7-3 to TRBJ1-1; the D is unclear. CDR3 length equals 13 residues. V dropped 3 bases and J dropped 4 bases, with 9 bases sitting between them. Germline V gene sequence: CDR1 SGHTA, CDR2 FQGTGA. CDR3 bases: TGTGCCAGCAGCTTTGGGCGGGCCACTGAAGCTTTCTTT. Protein product: CASSFGRATEAFF. The whole variable domain, remainder taken from reference TRBV7-3 and TRBJ1-1, is GAGVSQTPSNKVTEKGKYVELRCDPISGHTALYWYRQSLGQGPEFLIYFQGTGAADDSGLPNDRFFAVRPEGSVSTLKIQRTERGDSAVYLCASSFGRATEAFFGQGTRLTVV.

This clonotype was recorded a few times. The J gene is TRBJ1-5, the V gene TRBV28; D perhaps matches TRBD1 (5 bases). Trimming took 6 bases from V and 8 from J, leaving 14 bases between them. CDR1 and CDR2 from the germline V gene are MDHEN and SYDVKM. The CDR3 sequence is 13 residues long. The CDR3 coding sequence is TGTGCCAGCAGGGCAGGGAGCAGTGAGCCCCAGCATTTT. Translating it yields CASRAGSSEPQHF.

The sample holds many counts of this clonotype. The V gene is TRBV5-1, the J gene TRBJ1-1, with D possibly matching TRBD1 (5 bases). The CDR3 runs to 14 residues. V was clipped by 0 bases and J by 5 bases, with 11 bases between them. Per germline, CDR1 SGHRS and CDR2 YFSETQ. The CDR3: CASSLGFGGTEAFF. The CDR3 bases are TGCGCCAGCAGCTTGGGTTTCGGGGGGACTGAAGCTTTCTTT.

This clonotype was counted many times. This chain uses TRBV11-2 with TRBJ2-3; 7 bases are a match to TRBD1. The CDR3 sequence is 13 residues long. In germline, CDR1 is SGHAT, CDR2 FQNNGV. Trimming removed 6 bases from V and 7 bases from J; junction bases left unmatched: 7. As DNA, the CDR3 is TGTGCCAGCAGAGGGACAGCGTCGTATACGCAGTATTTT. Its translation is CASRGTASYTQYF.

This clonotype has at least ten counts. The rearrangement joins TRBV3-1 to TRBJ2-1; D is perhaps TRBD1 (5 bases). V was trimmed by 0 bases and J by 7 bases, leaving 13 bases between them. CDR1 is LGHDT, CDR2 YNNKEL, per germline (reference sequence). The CDR3 spans 15 residues. The CDR3 is CASSQDPRVSNEQFF. The CDR3 DNA is TGTGCCAGCAGCCAAGATCCCAGGGTGAGTAATGAGCAGTTCTTC.

The rearrangement links TRBV25-1 to TRBJ1-6; maybe TRBD1 (5 bases). Germline assignment: CDR1 MGHDK and CDR2 SYGVNS. Deletions cut 2 bases from V and 7 bases from J, with 15 bases between. The CDR3 covers 16 residues. The CDR3 is CASSEDVKGVNSPLHF. Here the CDR3 DNA reads TGTGCCAGCAGTGAAGATGTCAAAGGGGTCAATTCACCCCTCCACTTT.

This clonotype has ten or more counts. The rearrangement joins TRBV2 to TRBJ2-5, with 10 positions matching TRBD1. V lost 7 bases to trimming and J lost 3 bases; unmatched junction nucleotides: 5. Germline values: CDR1 SNHLY, CDR2 FYNNEI. This CDR3 comprises 14 residues. The CDR3 here is CASKIGTGEETQYF. The CDR3 DNA is TGTGCCAGCAAGATAGGGACAGGGGAAGAGACCCAGTACTTC.

This clonotype appeared once. The J gene is TRBJ2-2, the V gene TRBV28; 8 bases are shared with TRBD1. CDR1 is MDHEN and CDR2 is SYDVKM in the germline V gene. The CDR3 runs 14 residues. V lost 10 bases to trimming and J lost 7 bases; unmatched junction nucleotides: 11. CDR3 amino acids: CATLDREFGGELFF. As DNA, the CDR3 is TGTGCCACCCTGGACAGGGAGTTTGGCGGGGAGCTGTTTTTT.

The genes are TRBV11-2 and TRBJ2-3; TRBD2 agrees at 14 bases. CDR1 SGHAT and CDR2 FQNNGV come from the germline V gene. CDR3 length equals 17 residues. V shed 5 bases, J shed 2 bases, and the junction held 6 bases outside the gene matches. The CDR3: CASSPRLAGGSTDTQYF. In DNA form, the CDR3 reads TGTGCCAGCAGCCCCCGACTAGCGGGAGGGTCCACAGATACGCAGTATTTT.

This rearrangement joins TRBV6-5 to TRBJ1-1; D remains ambiguous. This CDR3 contains 14 residues. Per the germline V gene, CDR1 is MNHEY and CDR2 is SVGAGI. Trimming removed 2 bases at V and 4 bases at J, with 11 bases between. CDR3 amino acids: CASSYGGVGTEAFF. In DNA, the CDR3 is TGTGCCAGCAGTTACGGCGGGGTGGGCACTGAAGCTTTCTTT.

This clonotype was counted between two and nine times. This sequence joins TRBV27 and TRBJ2-5, with TRBD1 identical over 7 bases. This CDR3 is 15 amino acids long. From germline, CDR1 is MNHEY and CDR2 SMNVEV (reference sequence). V shed 3 bases, J shed 4 bases, and the junction held 8 bases outside the gene matches. Here the CDR3 reads CASSFITGVRETQYF. In nucleotides, the CDR3 is TGTGCCAGCAGTTTTATAACAGGGGTCCGAGAGACCCAGTACTTC.

This clonotype was counted at least ten times. The genes are TRBV28 and TRBJ2-2; D assignment may be TRBD1 or TRBD2 (6 bases each). Per the germline V gene, CDR1 is MDHEN and CDR2 is SYDVKM. With 4 bases removed from V and 1 base from J, the gap between germline ends came to 16 bases. The CDR3 has 17 amino acids. The CDR3 reads CASSSPPGALNTGELFF. The CDR3 nucleotides are TGTGCCAGCAGTTCCCCCCCGGGGGCCTTGAACACCGGGGAGCTGTTTTTT.

The chain joins TRBV9 to TRBJ2-5; 12 bases are shared with TRBD2. There are 16 residues in the CDR3. Looked up from germline, CDR1 is SGDLS and CDR2 is YYNGEE. The junction had 2 bases not matched to a gene; V was cut back by 0 bases and J by 2 bases. The CDR3 DNA reads as TGTGCCAGCAGCGTAGCTGGGACTAGCGGGCAAGAGACCCAGTACTTC. It specifies CASSVAGTSGQETQYF.

With regard to this clonotype: This may stem from a read error, because a much larger clone lies one nucleotide away. The rearrangement links TRBV18 to TRBJ2-2; D unclear. The V gene's germline CDR1 is KGHSH and CDR2 LQKENI. V was clipped by 8 bases and J by 10 bases, with 11 bases between them. The CDR3 has 11 residues. The CDR3 reads CASMGSEELFF. The CDR3 coding sequence is TGTGCCAGCATGGGGTCCGAGGAGCTGTTTTTT.